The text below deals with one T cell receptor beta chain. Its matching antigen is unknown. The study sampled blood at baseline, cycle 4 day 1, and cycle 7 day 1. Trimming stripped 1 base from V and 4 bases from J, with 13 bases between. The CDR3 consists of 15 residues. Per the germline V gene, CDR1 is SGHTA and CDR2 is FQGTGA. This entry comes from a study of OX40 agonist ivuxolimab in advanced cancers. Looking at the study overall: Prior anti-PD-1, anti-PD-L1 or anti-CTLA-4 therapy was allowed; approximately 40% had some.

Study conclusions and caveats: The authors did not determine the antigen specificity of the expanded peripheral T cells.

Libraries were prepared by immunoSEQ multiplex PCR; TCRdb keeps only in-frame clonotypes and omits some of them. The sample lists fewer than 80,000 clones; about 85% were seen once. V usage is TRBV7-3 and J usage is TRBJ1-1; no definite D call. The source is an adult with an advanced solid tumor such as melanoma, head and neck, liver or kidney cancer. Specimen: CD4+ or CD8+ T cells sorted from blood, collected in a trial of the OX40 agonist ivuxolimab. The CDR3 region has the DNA TGTGCCAGCAGCTTAATTCCGGGGAGGTCCACTGAAGCTTTCTTT. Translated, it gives CASSLIPGRSTEAFF.